The TCR beta chain under discussion was sequenced for a study of PD-1 blockade in classical Hodgkin lymphoma. Study-wide results and limits: Relapsed/refractory patients reportedly had the lowest baseline TCR diversity, below newly diagnosed patients, who were below healthy donors. Complete responders' baseline diversity resembled that of newly diagnosed patients. Undefined causes, possibly disease activity or prior therapy, underlie the repertoire differences.

Assay used: immunoSEQ multiplex PCR; TCRdb lists only in-frame clones, some missing. The sample lists 25,000 to 30,000 clones; under 80% were seen once. Time point specified: cycle 4 day 1 (C4D1), after about 6 weeks of nivolumab. Following autologous stem cell transplantation, relapse occurred in every patient, and exposure to brentuximab vedotin varied. The study purified CD4+ T cells from thawed PBMCs using magnetic negative selection. This clone was counted once. Its antigen is undetermined. The CDR3 is made up of 14 amino acids. CDR1 and CDR2 from the germline V gene are SGHRS and YFSETQ. The V gene lost 2 bases and the J gene lost 4 bases, with 12 bases spanning the gap.

J is TRBJ1-1 and V is TRBV5-1; TRBD1 is a possible D gene (6 bases). Sequencing was performed on CD4+ T cells from blood, taken before the fourth cycle of nivolumab. This clonotype was sampled from a human donor with classical Hodgkin lymphoma. CDR3 sequence (DNA): TGCGCCAGCAGCTTACTCAGCAGGGGCACTGAAGCTTTCTTT. It translates to CASSLLSRGTEAFF.